The rows below give T cell receptor beta chains drawn from one sample of a study of monozygotic twins with cystic fibrosis. Sequencing used immunoSEQ multiplex PCR; TCRdb keeps in-frame clones, though not all of them. The sample lists about 15,000 clones; over 80% were seen once. The sequencing sample was made of blood. The receptors shown here come from a girl aged 2-10 years with cystic fibrosis. Both conserved end residues are part of each CDR3. Where a row states a size, it is once, few, many or the class of an expanded clone; other rows omit it.

cdr3_aa | clone_size | v_call
CASSSEWGADTQYF | once | TRBV5-5
CASSLVANEQFF | - | TRBV7-9
CASSPLRSGRAGADTQYF | - | TRBV19
CAWSALPWSGRNTGELFF | once | TRBV30
CASSYGGAANYNEQFF | - | TRBV6-5
CASSLGRLGTTGNTIYF | - | TRBV11-2
CASSFYRTRLGTDTQYF | - | TRBV5-6
CASRGTGTDRPQHF | - | TRBV6-1
CASRIGSEQFF | - | TRBV2
CASGLAGVDEQYF | once | TRBV19
CATAQGAFSGQYF | once | TRBV19
CASSQEGVEPQHF | once | TRBV4-1
CASSIGEIMNTEAFF | once | TRBV19
CASSQDKREQFF | - | TRBV4-3
CASSPDSGKRETQYF | - | TRBV18
CASSSFSSQYF | - | TRBV5-6
CASSPGQGLYNEQFF | - | TRBV4-3
CASSDSNRSPGELFF | - | TRBV6-4
CASSPSGRNTEAFF | few | TRBV7-3
CASSLAGAMNTEAFF | - | TRBV5-4
CASSTGATNEKLFF | - | TRBV6-1
CASSLVAGGGAQFF | - | TRBV5-6
CASSDGPQDTQYF | - | TRBV28
CASRRLAGVGGELFF | - | TRBV19
CASSVFSGPHYYEQYF | - | TRBV9